This entry lists 25 T cell receptor beta chains sequenced from one sample in a study of cytomegalovirus exposure and HLA in healthy donors. Primers included in the PCR were 60 Vbeta and 13 Jbeta primers. Assay used: immunoSEQ multiplex PCR; TCRdb lists only in-frame clones, some missing. The data show 100,000 to 150,000 clones, over 60% seen once. Sequences were obtained from PBMCs. These receptors came from a man between 45 and 60 years old in good health and CMV-seronegative.

The V call is TRBV5-1, the J call TRBJ1-1, with TRBD1 identical over 11 bases. This CDR3 comprises 15 residues. J lost 6 bases, V lost 3 bases, and 7 bases had no gene match. Germline assignment: CDR1 SGHRS and CDR2 YFSETQ. DNA for the CDR3: TGCGCCAGCAGCTGGACAGGGGGCGCAGACGCTGAAGCTTTCTTT. This translates into CASSWTGGADAEAFF.

V and J are TRBV7-8 and TRBJ2-5; D gene uncertain. The germline V gene has CDR1 SGHVS and CDR2 FQNEAQ. The CDR3 covers 14 residues. The V and J ends lost 8 bases and 1 base respectively, with 14 bases between them. The CDR3 loop reads CASDLWPRQETQYF. As DNA, the CDR3 is TGTGCCAGCGACTTATGGCCGCGCCAAGAGACCCAGTACTTC.

The gene calls are TRBV9 and TRBJ1-2; D is unclear. The germline CDR1 and CDR2 sequences are SGDLS and YYNGEE. This CDR3 contains 13 residues. V was trimmed by 0 bases and J by 6 bases, leaving 9 bases between them. CDR3 coding DNA: TGTGCCAGCAGCGTAGCGGGGAGCAATGGCTACACCTTC. It specifies CASSVAGSNGYTF.

The V gene is TRBV19, the J gene TRBJ2-3, with D hard to call. This CDR3 comprises 13 residues. Per the germline V gene, CDR1 is LNHDA and CDR2 is SQIVND (reference sequence). Trimming pared 5 bases from V and 6 bases from J, leaving 12 bases between. The CDR3 spells CASSPLRLDTQYF. In DNA form, the CDR3 reads TGTGCCAGTAGTCCACTCCGACTCGATACGCAGTATTTT.

The rearrangement uses TRBV7-6 and TRBJ1-4; D might be TRBD1 (5 bases). There are 16 residues in the CDR3. The V end was cut by 5 bases, the J end by 3 bases, with 16 bases between. Germline V gene sequence: CDR1 SGHVS, CDR2 FNYEAQ. The CDR3 loop reads CASSRNLGDSNEKLFF. In DNA form, the CDR3 reads TGTGCCAGCAGCAGAAACCTCGGGGACTCTAATGAAAAACTGTTTTTT.

This clone came up a few times. The V gene is TRBV5-1, the J gene TRBJ1-2, with 7 bases that match TRBD1. CDR1 and CDR2 (germline): SGHRS, YFSETQ. The V segment lost 4 bases and the J segment 4 bases; nucleotides outside the gene matches: 10. The CDR3 length is 15 residues. The CDR3 region has the DNA TGCGCCAGCAGCGAGTTGGCCGGGACAGTCTATGGCTACACCTTC. This gives the protein CASSELAGTVYGYTF.

The chain recombines TRBV10-3 with TRBJ1-2, with 10 bases lining up with TRBD1. CDR1 is ENHRY and CDR2 is SYGVKD in the germline V gene. V shed 2 bases, J shed 8 bases, and the junction held 5 bases outside the gene matches. CDR3 size: 14 residues. The CDR3 loop is CAISEDRGQLGYTF. Here the CDR3 DNA reads TGTGCCATCAGTGAGGACAGGGGGCAGTTAGGCTACACCTTC.

The chain combines TRBV7-9 with TRBJ2-5, with D possibly matching TRBD2 (5 bases). Germline lookup yields CDR1 SEHNR and CDR2 FQNEAQ (reference sequence). Trimming cost V 10 bases and J 5 bases, with 14 bases left between them. The CDR3 is 12 amino acids. The chain's CDR3 is CATRRVGETQYF. The CDR3 bases are TGTGCCACCCGGCGGGTAGGGGAGACCCAGTACTTC.

On this clone: Different DNA sequences within this sample yield the same CDR3. V is TRBV29-1 and J is TRBJ2-5; 8 bases align to TRBD1. Germline CDR1 and CDR2: SQVTM and ANQGSEA. J was trimmed by 0 bases and V by 6 bases; bases with no gene match: 9. The length of the CDR3 is 15 residues. The DNA for the CDR3 is TGCAGCGTGGACCCCAGGACAGGGTACCAAGAGACCCAGTACTTC. Translation gives CSVDPRTGYQETQYF.

The V call is TRBV5-1, the J call TRBJ2-3, with 9 bases lining up with TRBD2. V dropped 4 bases and J dropped 6; count of bases not matched to a gene: 12. Germline values: CDR1 SGHRS, CDR2 YFSETQ. The CDR3 sequence is 16 residues long. The CDR3 protein is CASSPRWRGGRDTQYF. CDR3 bases: TGCGCCAGCAGCCCCCGGTGGCGGGGGGGCAGGGATACGCAGTATTTT.

This clone was seen more than once but under ten times. The rearrangement links TRBV2 to TRBJ2-5, with TRBD2 matching 9 bases. CDR1 and CDR2 from the germline V gene are SNHLY and FYNNEI. This CDR3 spans 13 amino acids. The J segment lost 4 bases and the V segment lost 4 bases, leaving 1 base of the junction unmatched. CDR3 protein: CASSVLAGETQYF. The CDR3, as DNA: TGTGCCAGCAGTGTACTAGCGGGAGAGACCCAGTACTTC.

A remark on this clone: Additional DNA sequences in this sample encode the identical CDR3. The rearrangement joins TRBV7-2 to TRBJ1-2; 9 nucleotides line up with TRBD1. This CDR3 is 15 amino acids long. Germline lookup yields CDR1 SGHTA and CDR2 FQGNSA. J was trimmed by 4 bases and V by 2 bases; bases with no gene match: 5. In nucleotides, the CDR3 is TGTGCCAGCAGCTTACCGGGACAGGGCCCCTATGGCTACACCTTC. It encodes CASSLPGQGPYGYTF.

V gene TRBV5-4 combines with J gene TRBJ1-2; possible D gene TRBD1, 6 bases. V lost 2 bases and J lost 2, with 7 bases in between. Germline CDR1 is SGHNT and CDR2 is YYREEE (reference sequence). The CDR3 loop spans 13 amino acids. CDR3 sequence reads: CASSLRGNYGYTF. The DNA for the CDR3 is TGTGCCAGCAGCTTAAGGGGGAACTATGGCTACACCTTC.

Notes on this clone: This sample also contains other DNA sequences that code for the same CDR3. V usage is TRBV5-1 and J usage is TRBJ2-3; 11 bases line up with TRBD2. Germline CDR1 SGHRS, CDR2 YFSETQ. CDR3 length: 15 amino acids. V was pared by 4 bases and J by 3 bases, with 4 bases of the junction left unmatched. The DNA for the CDR3 is TGCGCCAGCAGCCTACCTAGCGGGGGGACAGATACGCAGTATTTT. Its translation: CASSLPSGGTDTQYF.

V is TRBV6-6 and J is TRBJ2-7; D possibly corresponds to TRBD1 (5 bases). The CDR3 has 14 amino acids. CDR1 and CDR2 from the germline V gene are MNHNY and SVGAGI (reference sequence). The V end lost 8 bases, the J end lost 3 bases, and 17 bases lay between the germline ends. CDR3 sequence reads: CASGQTASSYEQYF. CDR3 in DNA: TGTGCCAGCGGACAAACAGCCTCCAGCTACGAGCAGTACTTC.

This clone was counted once. The chain uses TRBV28 and TRBJ1-1; no firm D call. CDR1 is MDHEN and CDR2 is SYDVKM in the germline V gene. The CDR3 is 12 residues long. Deletions cut 6 bases from V and 8 bases from J, with 13 bases between. CDR3 residues: CASSPPGTEAFF. As DNA, the CDR3 is TGTGCCAGCAGCCCGCCAGGCACCGAAGCTTTCTTT.

This chain links TRBV5-1 with TRBJ1-1; 7 nucleotides match TRBD1. CDR1 is SGHRS and CDR2 is YFSETQ in the germline V gene. V shed 4 bases and J 3 bases; nucleotides not matched to a gene: 6. The CDR3 sequence is 14 residues long. For the CDR3, the DNA is TGCGCCAGCAGCCGTACAGGGGCGGACACTGAAGCTTTCTTT. This codes for CASSRTGADTEAFF.

This rearrangement joins TRBV6-5 to TRBJ1-6; D gene ambiguous. CDR3 length: 13 residues. The germline gives CDR1 MNHEY, CDR2 SVGAGI. CDR3 bases: TGTGTCACCTCGAGGATCAATAATTCACCCCTCCACTTT. Amino acid sequence: CVTSRINNSPLHF.

This clone was observed a handful of times. J is TRBJ2-3 and V is TRBV5-1; 7 bases align to TRBD2. The CDR3 has 15 residues. V shed 0 bases and J 5 bases; nucleotides not matched to a gene: 6. Germline CDR1 reads SGHRS; CDR2 reads YFSETQ. The CDR3 nucleotides read TGCGCCAGCAGCTTGGACTGGGGGGGGTTAGATACGCAGTATTTT. Protein: CASSLDWGGLDTQYF.

The V gene is TRBV5-6, the J gene TRBJ2-7; 9 bases agree with TRBD1. Per the germline V gene, CDR1 is SGHDT and CDR2 is YYEEEE. The CDR3 is made up of 14 amino acids. V gave up 4 bases and J gave up 5 bases; unmatched junction bases: 7. In DNA, the CDR3 is TGTGCCAGCAGCCCGGACAGGGGAAGCCACGAGCAGTACTTC. Protein sequence: CASSPDRGSHEQYF.

The J gene is TRBJ1-5, the V gene TRBV10-3, with D perhaps matching TRBD1 (6 bases). Germline lookup yields CDR1 ENHRY and CDR2 SYGVKD. V gave up 3 bases and J gave up 1 base, with 16 bases separating them. This CDR3 has 17 residues. The DNA for the CDR3 is TGTGCCATCAGTGAACAAAAGACAGGTCTGAGCAATCAGCCCCAGCATTTT. This codes for CAISEQKTGLSNQPQHF.

The V and J genes are TRBV28 and TRBJ2-3; TRBD2 matches at 9 bases. The CDR3 runs to 18 residues. Germline V gene lookup returns CDR1 MDHEN and CDR2 SYDVKM. J gave up 0 bases and V 3 bases, and 10 bases lay outside the gene matches. The CDR3 bases are TGTGCCAGCAGTTTGGTGACTAGCGGATTTACTAGCACAGATACGCAGTATTTT. Residues: CASSLVTSGFTSTDTQYF.

The rearrangement uses TRBV7-2 and TRBJ1-1; D not resolved. V shed 4 bases and J shed 3 bases, with 6 bases lying between them. Germline V CDR1 and CDR2: SGHTA, FQGNSA. The CDR3 spans 12 residues. CDR3 nucleotide sequence: TGTGCCAGCAGCTCCCAGGACACTGAAGCTTTCTTT. Protein product: CASSSQDTEAFF.

The rearrangement links TRBV4-1 to TRBJ1-1, with a possible D match to TRBD1 (6 bases). From germline, CDR1 is MGHRA and CDR2 YSYEKL. Trimming cost V 3 bases and J 1 base, with 9 bases left between them. The CDR3 is made up of 14 amino acids. The CDR3 DNA reads TGCGCCAGCAGCCAGGGACAAGGGAACACTGAAGCTTTCTTT. Translating it yields CASSQGQGNTEAFF.

This clone was observed a few times. This chain uses TRBV5-1 with TRBJ2-1; TRBD2 might be the D (5 bases). This CDR3 is 15 amino acids long. The V gene's germline CDR1 is SGHRS and CDR2 YFSETQ. V lost 0 bases, J lost 5 bases, and 12 bases lay in between. The CDR3 sequence: CASSLDNLLDNEQFF. In nucleotides, the CDR3 is TGCGCCAGCAGCTTGGACAACCTACTAGACAATGAGCAGTTCTTC.